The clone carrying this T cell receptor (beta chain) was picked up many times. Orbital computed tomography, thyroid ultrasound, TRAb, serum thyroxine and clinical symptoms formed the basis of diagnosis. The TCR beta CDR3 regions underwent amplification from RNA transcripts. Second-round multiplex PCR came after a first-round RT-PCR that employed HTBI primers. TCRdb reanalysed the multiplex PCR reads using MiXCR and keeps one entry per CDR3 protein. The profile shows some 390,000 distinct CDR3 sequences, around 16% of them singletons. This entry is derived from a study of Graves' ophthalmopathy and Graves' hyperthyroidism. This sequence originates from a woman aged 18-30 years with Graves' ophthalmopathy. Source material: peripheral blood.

CDR3 protein: CASQGAYEQYF. DNA of the CDR3: TGTGCCAGCCAGGGGGCGTACGAGCAGTACTTC. V usage is TRBV2 and J usage is TRBJ2-7, with TRBD1 identical over 8 bases. Per germline, CDR1 SNHLY and CDR2 FYNNEI. V shed 8 bases, J shed 4 bases, and the junction held 1 base outside the gene matches. This CDR3 contains 11 residues.